These 28 T cell receptor beta chains originate from one sample sequenced in a study of blood T cell repertoires in COVID-19. Clones were sequenced by immunoSEQ multiplex PCR, and TCRdb holds only the in-frame ones, with some missing. The sample lists around 140,000 clones; 65% to 85% were seen once. The sample consisted of peripheral blood. Every receptor here comes from a woman in her sixties with acute or convalescent COVID-19.

This clone has only a few counts. V usage is TRBV24-1 and J usage is TRBJ1-5, with 7 bases matching TRBD1. V shed 5 bases and J 5 bases; nucleotides not matched to a gene: 8. The CDR3 is made up of 15 amino acids. CDR1 and CDR2 (germline): KGHDR, SFDVKD. CDR3 amino acids: CATSVSTGEYQPQHF. The DNA for the CDR3 is TGTGCCACCAGTGTGAGCACAGGGGAATATCAGCCCCAGCATTTT.

This chain uses TRBV9 with TRBJ1-3; D uncertain. Germline V gene sequence: CDR1 SGDLS, CDR2 YYNGEE. Trimming pared 0 bases from V and 3 bases from J, leaving 10 bases between. This CDR3 is 15 amino acids long. CDR3 amino acids: CASSVAAGFGNTIYF. The CDR3 DNA sequence: TGTGCCAGCAGCGTAGCTGCCGGTTTTGGAAACACCATATATTTT.

The chain couples TRBV6-5 to TRBJ2-3, with D hard to call. The length of the CDR3 is 11 residues. Germline V CDR1 and CDR2: MNHEY, SVGAGI. Deletions cut 5 bases from V and 5 bases from J, with 5 bases between. The chain's CDR3 is CASSTGDTQYF. The CDR3 coding sequence is TGTGCCAGCAGTACGGGAGATACGCAGTATTTT.

V and J are TRBV10-1 and TRBJ2-3; 10 bases fit TRBD1. V lost 10 bases and J lost 2; bases outside the gene matches: 3. Germline values: CDR1 WNHNN, CDR2 SYGVQD (reference sequence). The CDR3 extends over 13 amino acids. CDR3 region: CATGQGNTDTQYF. DNA of the CDR3: TGCGCCACGGGACAGGGGAACACAGATACGCAGTATTTT.

This sequence joins TRBV7-2 and TRBJ1-5; no clear D. From germline, CDR1 is SGHTA and CDR2 FQGNSA. CDR3 length equals 13 residues. The germline V and J ends were trimmed by 6 bases and 6 bases, with 12 bases remaining between them. In DNA, the CDR3 is TGTGCCAGCAGTGGCCGGGTTCGTCAGCCCCAGCATTTT. Translating it yields CASSGRVRQPQHF.

Only a few counts were recorded for this clone. The V and J genes are TRBV5-1 and TRBJ2-7, with TRBD2 identical over 13 bases. In germline, CDR1 is SGHRS, CDR2 YFSETQ. The trim removed 3 bases at V and 7 bases at J, leaving 10 bases unmatched. This CDR3 has 16 residues. The CDR3 DNA reads TGCGCCAGCAGCTCCTTTACTAGCGGGAGGGCCGGTGAGCAGTACTTC. Its translation: CASSSFTSGRAGEQYF.

The chain recombines TRBV27 with TRBJ1-1, with D unresolved. Trimming stripped 1 base from V and 1 base from J, with 4 bases between. The length of the CDR3 is 13 residues. Germline V gene sequence: CDR1 MNHEY, CDR2 SMNVEV (reference sequence). CDR3 in DNA: TGTGCCAGCAGTTTATACAGGAACACTGAAGCTTTCTTT. This encodes CASSLYRNTEAFF.

This rearrangement joins TRBV30 to TRBJ1-2; TRBD1 aligns across 7 bases. The CDR3 spans 14 residues. CDR1 is GTSNPN, CDR2 SVGIG, per germline (reference sequence). J gave up 0 bases and V 4 bases, and 5 bases lay outside the gene matches. CDR3 sequence (DNA): TGTGCCTGGAATCGACAGGGATCTAACTATGGCTACACCTTC. Translating gives CAWNRQGSNYGYTF.

The rearrangement joins TRBV30 to TRBJ1-6; 10 bases line up with TRBD1. From germline, CDR1 is GTSNPN and CDR2 SVGIG (reference sequence). The trim removed 5 bases at V and 7 bases at J, leaving 11 bases unmatched. This CDR3 region has 16 residues. The CDR3 DNA reads as TGTGCCTGGCAGACAGGGGGCACCCCCTGGAATTCACCCCTCCACTTT. Protein sequence: CAWQTGGTPWNSPLHF.

The V gene is TRBV3-1 (or the pseudogene TRBV3-2), the J gene TRBJ2-7; D remains ambiguous. This CDR3 spans 16 amino acids. Looked up from germline, CDR1 is LGHDT and CDR2 is YNNKEL (reference sequence). Trimming took off 0 bases at V and 2 bases at J, with 14 bases between the two ends. The CDR3 here is CASSQETLGTTYEQYF. CDR3 nucleotides: TGTGCCAGCAGCCAAGAGACACTCGGTACAACCTACGAGCAGTACTTC.

The table lists this clone with a few counts. The chain links TRBV9 to TRBJ2-5; a possible D gene is TRBD2 (6 bases). Germline CDR1 is SGDLS and CDR2 is YYNGEE. V gave up 0 bases and J gave up 3 bases, with 9 bases separating them. The CDR3 consists of 14 residues. CDR3 bases: TGTGCCAGCAGCGTAGCTTGGGGGGAAGAGACCCAGTACTTC. It specifies CASSVAWGEETQYF.

The chain is built from TRBV4-1 and TRBJ2-7, with D possibly being TRBD2 (5 bases). Trimming stripped 4 bases from V and 1 base from J, with 17 bases between. From germline, CDR1 is MGHRA and CDR2 YSYEKL. This CDR3 spans 16 amino acids. The CDR3 DNA sequence: TGCGCCAGCAGCCTGGATACTAGATATCTGTCCTACGAGCAGTACTTC. Protein product: CASSLDTRYLSYEQYF.

V and J are TRBV23-1 and TRBJ1-2; no reliable D call. TRBV23-1 has ORF status, its function being uncertain. Between the trimmed V and J ends, which lost 0 bases and 2 bases, there was a span of 22 bases. This CDR3 has 19 amino acids. CDR3 coding DNA: TGCGCCAGCAGTCAATCGGCCAGATCCCCGAATAAATCCAACTATGGCTACACCTTC. Amino acid sequence: CASSQSARSPNKSNYGYTF.

This clone has just one count. V usage is TRBV29-1 and J usage is TRBJ2-7; D is perhaps TRBD1 (5 bases). Germline lookup yields CDR1 SQVTM and CDR2 ANQGSEA. Trimming removed 5 bases from V and 2 bases from J, with 16 bases in between. This CDR3 has 14 amino acids. The CDR3 sequence: CSVSPSAGPYEQYF. CDR3 in DNA: TGCAGCGTTTCCCCTTCGGCAGGGCCCTACGAGCAGTACTTC.

V usage is TRBV5-3 and J usage is TRBJ2-7; 7 nucleotides agree with TRBD1. TRBV5-3 is an ORF, and what it does is uncertain. The CDR3 is 18 residues long. V was pared by 1 base and J by 2 bases, with 15 bases of the junction left unmatched. The CDR3 reads CARSLYRDRESSPYEQYF. CDR3 coding DNA: TGTGCCAGAAGCTTGTATAGAGACAGGGAGTCGTCCCCCTACGAGCAGTACTTC.

In nucleotides, the CDR3 is TGTGCCATCAGTGTCACGGGGAACACTGAAGCTTTCTTT. It yields the protein CAISVTGNTEAFF. This chain links TRBV10-3 with TRBJ1-1; no reliable D call. V was trimmed by 4 bases and J by 1 base, leaving 7 bases between them. From germline, CDR1 is ENHRY and CDR2 SYGVKD. The CDR3 is made up of 13 amino acids.

The rearrangement joins TRBV28 to TRBJ1-2, with D unclear. CDR3 size: 14 residues. V was pared by 5 bases and J by 2 bases, with 12 bases between. CDR1 is MDHEN, CDR2 SYDVKM, per germline. The CDR3 nucleotides are TGTGCCAGCAGTGAAATCTCAGGAAACTATGGCTACACCTTC. It translates to CASSEISGNYGYTF.

The V gene is TRBV7-3, the J gene TRBJ2-1; 12 bases are a match to TRBD2. This CDR3 contains 17 residues. V dropped 5 bases and J dropped 5; count of bases not matched to a gene: 10. Germline V gene data show CDR1 as SGHTA and CDR2 as FQGTGA. CDR3 protein: CASSRRLAGVEDNEQFF. The CDR3 region has the DNA TGTGCCAGCAGCCGACGACTAGCGGGAGTAGAGGACAATGAGCAGTTCTTC.

V usage is TRBV4-1 and J usage is TRBJ1-5, with 12 bases matching TRBD1. The CDR3 spans 17 residues. Unmatched junction bases numbered 5, after V lost 0 bases and J lost 5 bases. In germline, CDR1 is MGHRA, CDR2 YSYEKL. The CDR3 sequence: CASSQDAGTGGHQPQHF. The CDR3 DNA is TGCGCCAGCAGCCAAGATGCCGGGACAGGGGGCCATCAGCCCCAGCATTTT.

This chain joins TRBV14 and TRBJ2-7, with D possibly matching TRBD2 (6 bases). Trimming shortened V by 4 bases and J by 1 base, and 14 bases separated the two germline ends. The CDR3 is 15 residues long. Germline V gene lookup returns CDR1 SGHDN and CDR2 FVKESK. As DNA, the CDR3 is TGTGCCAGCAGCCGAGGGACTGGCGAATCCTACGAGCAGTACTTC. Its protein is CASSRGTGESYEQYF.

V is TRBV11-3 and J is TRBJ2-1; D is uncertain. The CDR3 has 15 residues. V lost 1 base and J lost 3, with 10 bases in between. CDR1 is SGHNT, CDR2 YENEEA, per germline. The CDR3 DNA sequence: TGTGCCAGCAGCTTAGTCGGAGTAGACTACAATGAGCAGTTCTTC. It codes for CASSLVGVDYNEQFF.

The chain's CDR3 is CASSRRDTRTGELFF. As DNA, the CDR3 is TGTGCCAGTAGTAGACGGGACACCCGTACCGGGGAGCTGTTTTTT. The chain couples TRBV19 to TRBJ2-2; possibly TRBD1 for D (6 bases). The V end lost 4 bases, the J end lost 5 bases, and 14 bases lay between the germline ends. The CDR3 spans 15 residues. Germline V CDR1 and CDR2: LNHDA, SQIVND (reference sequence). Based on the CDR3 plus reference TRBV19 and TRBJ2-2, the full variable domain is DGGITQSPKYLFRKEGQNVTLSCEQNLNHDAMYWYRQDPGQGLRLIYYSQIVNDFQKGDIAEGYSVSREKKESFPLTVTSAQKNPTAFYLCASSRRDTRTGELFFGEGSRLTVL.

The chain recombines TRBV7-9 with TRBJ2-3, with 12 bases identical to TRBD2. Trimming cost V 4 bases and J 4 bases; bases outside gene matches: 12. The CDR3 consists of 18 residues. Germline CDR1 and CDR2: SEHNR and FQNEAQ (reference sequence). The chain's CDR3 is CASSSPSGRALSSDTQYF. CDR3 coding DNA: TGTGCCAGCAGCTCTCCTAGCGGGAGGGCCCTATCATCAGATACGCAGTATTTT.

The chain employs TRBV27 and TRBJ2-1; D unresolved. Germline V gives CDR1 MNHEY, CDR2 SMNVEV (reference sequence). This CDR3 comprises 14 residues. V lost 0 bases and J lost 5, with 8 bases in between. The CDR3 loop reads CASSLSLSDNEQFF. The CDR3 DNA sequence: TGTGCCAGCAGTTTATCCCTTTCGGACAATGAGCAGTTCTTC.

V is TRBV6-1 and J is TRBJ2-3, with a tentative D call TRBD1 (5 bases). Germline lookup yields CDR1 MNHNS and CDR2 SASEGT. The CDR3 totals 15 residues. Trimming left V 3 bases short and J 0 bases short, with 10 bases between. Here the CDR3 reads CASSDRDYSTDTQYF. In nucleotides, the CDR3 is TGTGCCAGCAGTGACAGGGATTATAGCACAGATACGCAGTATTTT.

The V call is TRBV7-9, the J call TRBJ2-7, with 8 bases that match TRBD2. Germline V lookup: CDR1 SEHNR, CDR2 FQNEAQ (reference sequence). This CDR3 comprises 15 residues. V shed 5 bases, J shed 2 bases, and the junction held 8 bases outside the gene matches. The CDR3 nucleotides read TGTGCCAGCAGCCCGGGGGGGGCCTCGACCTACGAGCAGTACTTC. It yields the protein CASSPGGASTYEQYF.

This clone has only a few counts. The V and J genes are TRBV7-2 and TRBJ2-5, with D possibly matching TRBD2 (5 bases). The CDR3 extends over 15 amino acids. Trimming removed 1 base at V and 1 base at J, with 10 bases between. Germline assignment: CDR1 SGHTA and CDR2 FQGNSA. The CDR3 reads CASSLDMGAQETQYF. As DNA, the CDR3 is TGTGCCAGCAGCTTAGATATGGGAGCCCAAGAGACCCAGTACTTC. The full variable domain, in which reference TRBV7-2 and TRBJ2-5 provide the parts outside the CDR3, is GAGVSQSPSNKVTEKGKDVELRCDPISGHTALYWYRQSLGQGLEFLIYFQGNSAPDKSGLPSDRFSAERTGGSVSTLTIQRTQQEDSAVYLCASSLDMGAQETQYFGPGTRLLVL.

The chain is built from TRBV7-2 and TRBJ2-7; TRBD2 might be the D (6 bases). The germline V and J ends were trimmed by 4 bases and 4 bases, with 20 bases remaining between them. Germline V gene sequence: CDR1 SGHTA, CDR2 FQGNSA. CDR3 size: 16 residues. CDR3 coding DNA: TGTGCCAGCAGCTCCGAGACTAGACGCCTTTCTTACGAGCAGTACTTC. Translating gives CASSSETRRLSYEQYF.